Presented here are 21 T cell receptor beta chains from one specimen sequenced in a study of technical replicates of blood from a handful of donors. Repertoires were generated with immunoSEQ multiplex PCR, while TCRdb's copy carries only in-frame clones and drops some. The data show about 83,000 clones, around 90% seen once. Sample: T cells isolated from PBMCs. These TCRs come from a human donor in good health.

The CDR3 here is CASSLKTSGRGYEQYF. The CDR3 bases are TGTGCCAGCAGCCTAAAGACTAGCGGGAGGGGTTACGAGCAGTACTTC. This chain connects TRBV28 to TRBJ2-7; 14 bases map to TRBD2. Germline V lookup: CDR1 MDHEN, CDR2 SYDVKM. The CDR3 has 16 amino acids. V was clipped by 6 bases and J by 4 bases; unmatched bases: 8.

The V and J genes are TRBV7-2 and TRBJ2-7; 12 bases line up with TRBD2. Germline lookup yields CDR1 SGHTA and CDR2 FQGNSA. The CDR3 is 17 amino acids. The junction had 13 bases not matched to a gene; V was cut back by 3 bases and J by 7 bases. In nucleotides, the CDR3 is TGTGCCAGCAGCTTCCAAGTGAGGACTAGCGGGATCGAAGAGCAGTACTTC. Translating it yields CASSFQVRTSGIEEQYF.

The CDR3 loop is CASSQVGNTEAFF. The CDR3 coding sequence is TGCGCCAGCAGCCAAGTCGGGAACACTGAAGCTTTCTTT. The chain couples TRBV4-1 to TRBJ1-1; D ambiguous. This CDR3 spans 13 amino acids. V lost 1 base, J lost 1 base, and 4 bases lay in between. Germline CDR1 reads MGHRA; CDR2 reads YSYEKL.

The chain carries TRBV4-1 and TRBJ1-2; the D gene is possibly TRBD1 (5 bases). V was trimmed by 2 bases and J by 0 bases, leaving 16 bases between them. CDR3 length: 17 residues. Germline V lookup: CDR1 MGHRA, CDR2 YSYEKL. The CDR3 nucleotides are TGCGCCAGCAGCCAAACGCAGGGCAGCTCTGCTAACTATGGCTACACCTTC. It yields the protein CASSQTQGSSANYGYTF.

The V call is TRBV27, the J call TRBJ2-1; 10 positions match TRBD1. The ends lost 4 bases at V and 4 bases at J; junction bases unmatched: 4. The CDR3 is made up of 15 amino acids. Germline V gene data show CDR1 as MNHEY and CDR2 as SMNVEV (reference sequence). The CDR3: CASSSRDRGYNEQFF. As DNA, the CDR3 is TGTGCCAGCAGTTCCCGGGACAGGGGTTACAATGAGCAGTTCTTC.

This clone has a single count. This chain connects TRBV6-5 to TRBJ1-1, with TRBD1 matching 8 bases. The CDR3 is 14 amino acids. Germline trimming cut 6 bases from V and 1 base from J; bases unmatched to any gene: 4. Germline V gives CDR1 MNHEY, CDR2 SVGAGI. The CDR3, as DNA: TGTGCCAGCAGACGGGGACAGGCGAACACTGAAGCTTTCTTT. Translation gives CASRRGQANTEAFF.

The chain has TRBV11-2 and TRBJ1-2, with D possibly matching TRBD1 (6 bases). The CDR3 consists of 12 residues. Trimming took 7 bases from V and 8 from J, leaving 14 bases between them. The germline V gene encodes CDR1 SGHAT and CDR2 FQNNGV. The CDR3: CASTGAGAGYTF. CDR3 nucleotide sequence: TGTGCCAGCACCGGCGCGGGGGCCGGCTACACCTTC.

This chain joins TRBV30 and TRBJ1-5; tentative D call: TRBD1 (5 bases). From germline, CDR1 is GTSNPN and CDR2 SVGIG (reference sequence). V was trimmed by 0 bases and J by 3 bases, leaving 12 bases between them. The CDR3 is 15 amino acids. CDR3: CAWSVRGAPNQPQHF. Written as DNA, the CDR3 is TGTGCCTGGAGTGTACGTGGGGCCCCCAATCAGCCCCAGCATTTT. The entire variable domain, with the rest obtained from reference TRBV30 and TRBJ1-5, is as follows: SQTIHQWPATLVQPVGSPLSLECTVEGTSNPNLYWYRQAAGRGLQLLFYSVGIGQISSEVPQNLSASRPQDRQFILSSKKLLLSDSGFYLCAWSVRGAPNQPQHFGDGTRLSIL.

J is TRBJ1-5 and V is TRBV18; tentative D call: TRBD1 (6 bases). The CDR3 is made up of 14 amino acids. The V end lost 2 bases, the J end lost 5 bases, and 10 bases lay between the germline ends. CDR1 KGHSH and CDR2 LQKENI come from the germline V gene. The CDR3 sequence is CASSPGGGHQPQHF. CDR3 in DNA: TGTGCCAGCTCACCAGGGGGGGGGCATCAGCCCCAGCATTTT.

The chain has TRBV28 and TRBJ1-4, with a weak D call TRBD1 (5 bases). Germline V gene data show CDR1 as MDHEN and CDR2 as SYDVKM. Trimming stripped 4 bases from V and 7 bases from J, with 16 bases between. CDR3 length equals 15 residues. The CDR3 protein is CASSWSGGGGEKLFF. In nucleotides, the CDR3 is TGTGCCAGCAGTTGGTCGGGAGGCGGGGGTGAAAAACTGTTTTTT.

The chain uses TRBV9 and TRBJ2-3; maybe TRBD1 (7 bases). V was trimmed by 0 bases and J by 4 bases, leaving 15 bases between them. The CDR3 extends over 16 amino acids. Germline V gene lookup returns CDR1 SGDLS and CDR2 YYNGEE. In nucleotides, the CDR3 is TGTGCCAGCAGCGTAGCTATGCAGGGGGGTTCAGATACGCAGTATTTT. Its protein is CASSVAMQGGSDTQYF.

The V gene is TRBV7-9, the J gene TRBJ1-2; D gene unclear. The CDR3 contains 15 residues. Trimming pared 2 bases from V and 2 bases from J, leaving 12 bases between. Germline-derived CDR1 and CDR2 are SEHNR and FQNEAQ (reference sequence). The CDR3 DNA reads TGTGCCAGCAGCTTATTTTCCCAGGCGAACTATGGCTACACCTTC. Encoded protein: CASSLFSQANYGYTF.

This chain connects TRBV10-3 to TRBJ1-6; no clear D gene. The germline V gene has CDR1 ENHRY and CDR2 SYGVKD. V was trimmed by 3 bases and J by 0 bases, leaving 9 bases between them. The CDR3 consists of 16 residues. The DNA of the CDR3 is TGTGCCATCAGTGAAGAGGAAAGCTCCTATAATTCACCCCTCCACTTT. Its translation is CAISEEESSYNSPLHF.

The V gene is TRBV11-1, the J gene TRBJ2-1, with TRBD2 identical over 14 bases. V was pared by 1 base and J by 9 bases, with 2 bases of the junction left unmatched. The CDR3 has 15 amino acids. The germline V gene encodes CDR1 SGHAT and CDR2 FQDESV (reference sequence). CDR3 nucleotides: TGTGCCAGCAGCTTAGGGACTAGCGGGAGGAGTGAGCAGTTCTTC. Amino acids: CASSLGTSGRSEQFF.

The V gene is TRBV27, the J gene TRBJ1-1, with D possibly matching TRBD1 (5 bases). V shed 0 bases and J shed 4 bases, with 15 bases lying between them. From germline, CDR1 is MNHEY and CDR2 SMNVEV (reference sequence). The CDR3 runs 16 residues. CDR3 sequence reads: CASSLSAPVTVTEAFF. CDR3 in DNA: TGTGCCAGCAGTTTATCGGCCCCCGTGACAGTCACTGAAGCTTTCTTT.

The V gene is TRBV6-5, the J gene TRBJ2-1; perhaps TRBD1 as D (6 bases). Germline CDR1 is MNHEY and CDR2 is SVGAGI. Deletions cut 0 bases from V and 4 bases from J, with 10 bases between. CDR3 length: 15 amino acids. The CDR3 nucleotides read TGTGCCAGCAGTTACTCGCGTACAGGGTACAATGAGCAGTTCTTC. Its translation is CASSYSRTGYNEQFF.

The V and J genes are TRBV15 and TRBJ1-4; TRBD1 matches 8 bases. The CDR3 extends over 17 amino acids. V lost 0 bases and J lost 7; bases outside the gene matches: 10. CDR1 is LNHNV, CDR2 YYDKDF, per germline (reference sequence). CDR3 sequence: CATSRDPATGAGEKLFF. The CDR3, as DNA: TGTGCCACCAGCAGAGATCCGGCGACAGGGGCGGGTGAAAAACTGTTTTTT.

The rearrangement links TRBV6-4 to TRBJ2-3, with D hard to call. V was pared by 4 bases and J by 6 bases, with 5 bases between. Germline V lookup: CDR1 MRHNA, CDR2 SNTAGT. The CDR3 has 11 residues. The DNA of the CDR3 is TGTGCCAGCAGTGGAGGCGATACGCAGTATTTT. Residues: CASSGGDTQYF.

CDR3 in DNA: TGTGCCAGCAGCTCGGGACAGTCCTACGAGCAGTACTTC. Protein sequence: CASSSGQSYEQYF. The chain joins TRBV28 to TRBJ2-7; 7 bases are a match to TRBD1. The V and J ends lost 6 bases and 1 base, in that order; junction bases with no gene match: 3. Looked up from germline, CDR1 is MDHEN and CDR2 is SYDVKM. The CDR3 is made up of 13 amino acids.

The rearrangement links TRBV5-1 to TRBJ2-3; tentatively, D is TRBD2 (7 bases). V lost 4 bases, J lost 0 bases, and 15 bases lay in between. Germline V gene data show CDR1 as SGHRS and CDR2 as YFSETQ. This CDR3 spans 16 amino acids. CDR3 sequence: CASSLLGGASTDTQYF. As DNA, the CDR3 is TGCGCCAGCAGCCTCCTGGGGGGGGCGAGCACAGATACGCAGTATTTT.

The chain uses TRBV28 and TRBJ2-3; 12 bases match TRBD2. Germline trimming cut 7 bases from V and 0 bases from J; bases unmatched to any gene: 8. The CDR3 runs to 17 residues. Looked up from germline, CDR1 is MDHEN and CDR2 is SYDVKM. CDR3 loop: CASTRPSGRESTDTQYF. The CDR3 coding sequence is TGTGCCAGCACCCGACCTAGCGGGAGGGAGAGCACAGATACGCAGTATTTT.